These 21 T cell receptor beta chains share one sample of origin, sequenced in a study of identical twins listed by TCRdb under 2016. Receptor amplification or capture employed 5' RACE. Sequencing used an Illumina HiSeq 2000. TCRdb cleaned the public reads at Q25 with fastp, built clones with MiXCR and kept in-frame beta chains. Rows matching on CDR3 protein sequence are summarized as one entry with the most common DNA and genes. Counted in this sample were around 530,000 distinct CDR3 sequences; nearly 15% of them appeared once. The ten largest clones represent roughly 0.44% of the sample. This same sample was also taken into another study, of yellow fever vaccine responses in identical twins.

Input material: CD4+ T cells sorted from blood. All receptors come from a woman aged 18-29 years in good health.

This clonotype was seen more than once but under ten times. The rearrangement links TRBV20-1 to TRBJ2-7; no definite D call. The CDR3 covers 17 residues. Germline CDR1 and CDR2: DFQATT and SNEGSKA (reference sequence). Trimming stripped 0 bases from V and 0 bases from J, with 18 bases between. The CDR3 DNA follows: TGCAGTGCTAGAGATGCCCTGTCCCGAGGTTTCTCCTACGAGCAGTACTTC. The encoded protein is CSARDALSRGFSYEQYF.

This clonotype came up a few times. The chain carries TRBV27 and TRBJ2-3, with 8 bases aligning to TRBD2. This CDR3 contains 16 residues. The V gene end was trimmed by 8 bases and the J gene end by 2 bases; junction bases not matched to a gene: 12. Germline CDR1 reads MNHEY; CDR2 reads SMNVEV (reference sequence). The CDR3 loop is CASARLAGTNTDTQYF. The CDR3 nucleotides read TGTGCCAGCGCCCGCCTAGCGGGTACCAACACAGATACGCAGTATTTT.

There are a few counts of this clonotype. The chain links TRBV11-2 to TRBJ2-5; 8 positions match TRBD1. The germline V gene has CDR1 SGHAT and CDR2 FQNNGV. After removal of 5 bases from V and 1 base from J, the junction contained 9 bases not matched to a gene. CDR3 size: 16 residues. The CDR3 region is CASSMTGVPLQETQYF. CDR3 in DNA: TGTGCCAGCAGCATGACAGGGGTGCCCCTCCAAGAGACCCAGTACTTC.

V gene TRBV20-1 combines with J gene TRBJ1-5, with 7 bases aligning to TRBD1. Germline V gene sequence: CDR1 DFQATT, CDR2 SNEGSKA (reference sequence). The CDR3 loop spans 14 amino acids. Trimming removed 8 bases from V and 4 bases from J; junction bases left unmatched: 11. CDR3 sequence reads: CSLIEDRWNQPQHF. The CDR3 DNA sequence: TGCAGTCTAATCGAGGACAGGTGGAATCAGCCCCAGCATTTT.

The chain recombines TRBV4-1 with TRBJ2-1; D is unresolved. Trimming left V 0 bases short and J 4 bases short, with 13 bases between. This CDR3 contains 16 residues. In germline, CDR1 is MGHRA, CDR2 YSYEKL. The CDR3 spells CASSQDGRVGYNEQFF. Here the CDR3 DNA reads TGCGCCAGCAGCCAAGATGGTAGGGTGGGGTACAATGAGCAGTTCTTC.

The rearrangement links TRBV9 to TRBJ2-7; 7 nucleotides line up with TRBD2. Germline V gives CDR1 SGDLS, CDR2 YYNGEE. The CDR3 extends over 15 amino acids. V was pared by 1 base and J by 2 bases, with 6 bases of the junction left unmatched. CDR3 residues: CASSVSGSGAYEQYF. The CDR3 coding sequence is TGTGCCAGCAGCGTAAGTGGGAGCGGGGCCTACGAGCAGTACTTC. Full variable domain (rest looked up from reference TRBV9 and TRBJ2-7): DSGVTQTPKHLITATGQRVTLRCSPRSGDLSVYWYQQSLDQGLQFLIQYYNGEERAKGNILERFSAQQFPDLHSELNLSSLELGDSALYFCASSVSGSGAYEQYFGPGTRLTVT.

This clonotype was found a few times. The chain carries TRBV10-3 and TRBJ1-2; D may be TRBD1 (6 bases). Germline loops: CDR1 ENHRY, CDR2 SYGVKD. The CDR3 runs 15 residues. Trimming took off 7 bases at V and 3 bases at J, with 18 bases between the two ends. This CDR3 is CAITARGAPDYGYTF. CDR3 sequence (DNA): TGTGCCATCACCGCCCGGGGGGCACCAGACTATGGCTACACCTTC.

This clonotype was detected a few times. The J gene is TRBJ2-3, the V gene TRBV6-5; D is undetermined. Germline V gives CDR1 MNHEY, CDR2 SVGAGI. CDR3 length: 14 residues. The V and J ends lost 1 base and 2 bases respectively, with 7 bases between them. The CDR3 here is CASSYFGSTDTQYF. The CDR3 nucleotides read TGTGCCAGCAGTTACTTTGGCTCCACAGATACGCAGTATTTT.

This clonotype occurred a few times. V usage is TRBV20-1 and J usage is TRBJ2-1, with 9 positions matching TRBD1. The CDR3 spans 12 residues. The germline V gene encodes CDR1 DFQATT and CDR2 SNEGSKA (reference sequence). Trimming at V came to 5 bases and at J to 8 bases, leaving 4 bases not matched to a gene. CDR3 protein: CSAPRDRDEQFF. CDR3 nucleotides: TGCAGTGCTCCCCGGGACAGGGATGAGCAGTTCTTC.

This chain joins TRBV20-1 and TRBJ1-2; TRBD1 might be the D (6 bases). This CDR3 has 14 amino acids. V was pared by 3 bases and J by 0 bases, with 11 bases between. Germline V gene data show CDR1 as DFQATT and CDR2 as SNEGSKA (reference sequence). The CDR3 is CSARGHLANYGYTF. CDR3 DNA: TGCAGTGCTAGGGGACACCTAGCTAACTATGGCTACACCTTC.

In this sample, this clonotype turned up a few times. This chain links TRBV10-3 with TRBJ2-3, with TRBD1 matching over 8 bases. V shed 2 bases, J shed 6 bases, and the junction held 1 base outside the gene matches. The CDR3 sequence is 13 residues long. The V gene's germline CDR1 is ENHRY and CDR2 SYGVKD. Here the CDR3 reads CAISENRGDTQYF. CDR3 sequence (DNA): TGTGCCATCAGTGAGAACAGGGGGGATACGCAGTATTTT.

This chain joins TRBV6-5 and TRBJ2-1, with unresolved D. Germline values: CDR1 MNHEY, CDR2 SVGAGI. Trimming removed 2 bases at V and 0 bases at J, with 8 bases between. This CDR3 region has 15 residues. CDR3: CASSYNPSSYNEQFF. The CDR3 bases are TGTGCCAGCAGTTACAACCCGAGCTCCTACAATGAGCAGTTCTTC.

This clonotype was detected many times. The DNA of the CDR3 is TGTGCCAGCAGCTTGCAGGCGAGGGAGCTGTTTTTT. It codes for CASSLQARELFF. The chain links TRBV5-6 to TRBJ2-2; D not resolved. The CDR3 has 12 residues. Trimming removed 1 base at V and 9 bases at J, with 7 bases between. Germline assignment: CDR1 SGHDT and CDR2 YYEEEE.

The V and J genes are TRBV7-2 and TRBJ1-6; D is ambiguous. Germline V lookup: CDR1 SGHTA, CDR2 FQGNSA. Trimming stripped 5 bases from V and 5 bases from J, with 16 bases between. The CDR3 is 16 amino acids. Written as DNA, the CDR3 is TGTGCCAGCAGCCCGCACCGGCGGGGAAATAATTCACCCCTCCACTTT. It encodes CASSPHRRGNNSPLHF.

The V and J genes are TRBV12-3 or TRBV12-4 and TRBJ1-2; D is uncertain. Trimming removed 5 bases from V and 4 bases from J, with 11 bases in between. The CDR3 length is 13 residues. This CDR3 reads CASSGGPVYGYTF. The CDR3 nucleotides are TGTGCCAGCAGTGGCGGGCCTGTCTATGGCTACACCTTC.

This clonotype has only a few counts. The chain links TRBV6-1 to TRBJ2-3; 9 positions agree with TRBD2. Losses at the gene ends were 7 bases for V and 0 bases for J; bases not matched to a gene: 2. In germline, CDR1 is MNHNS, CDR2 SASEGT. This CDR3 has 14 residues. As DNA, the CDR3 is TGTGCCAGCACCGGGACTAGCAGCACAGATACGCAGTATTTT. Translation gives CASTGTSSTDTQYF.

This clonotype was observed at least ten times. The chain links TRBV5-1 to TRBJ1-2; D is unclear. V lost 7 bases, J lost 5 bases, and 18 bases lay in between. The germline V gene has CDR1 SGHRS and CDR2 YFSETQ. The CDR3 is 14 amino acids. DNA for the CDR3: TGCGCCAGCGGCCTTTCGTCAGGCGCTTATGGCTACACCTTC. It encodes CASGLSSGAYGYTF.

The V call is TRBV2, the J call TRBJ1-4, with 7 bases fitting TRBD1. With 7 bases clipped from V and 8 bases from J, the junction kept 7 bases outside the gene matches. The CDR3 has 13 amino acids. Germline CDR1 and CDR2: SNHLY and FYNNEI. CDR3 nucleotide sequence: TGTGCCAGCAACCGAGGGGGCGGAGAAAAACTGTTTTTT. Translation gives CASNRGGGEKLFF.

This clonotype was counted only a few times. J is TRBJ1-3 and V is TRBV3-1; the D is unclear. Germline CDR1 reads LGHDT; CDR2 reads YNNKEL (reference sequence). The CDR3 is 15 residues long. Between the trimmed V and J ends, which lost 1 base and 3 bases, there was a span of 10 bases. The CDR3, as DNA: TGTGCCAGCAGCCAAGTGCCACTTCTTGGAAACACCATATATTTT. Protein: CASSQVPLLGNTIYF.

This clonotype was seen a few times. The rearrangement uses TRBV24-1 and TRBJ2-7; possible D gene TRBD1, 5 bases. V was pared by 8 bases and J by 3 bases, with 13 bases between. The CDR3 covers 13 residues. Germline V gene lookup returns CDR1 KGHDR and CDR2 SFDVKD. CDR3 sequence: CATTDRLGYEQYF. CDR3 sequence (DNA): TGTGCCACCACCGACAGATTGGGCTACGAGCAGTACTTC.

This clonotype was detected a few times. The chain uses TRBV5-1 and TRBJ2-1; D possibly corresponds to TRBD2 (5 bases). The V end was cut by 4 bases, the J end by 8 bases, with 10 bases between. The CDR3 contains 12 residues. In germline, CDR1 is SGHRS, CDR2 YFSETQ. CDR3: CASSKDWDEQFF. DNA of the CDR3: TGCGCCAGCAGCAAGGACTGGGATGAGCAGTTCTTC. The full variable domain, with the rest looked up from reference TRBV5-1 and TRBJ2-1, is KAGVTQTPRYLIKTRGQQVTLSCSPISGHRSVSWYQQTPGQGLQFLFEYFSETQRNKGNFPGRFSGRQFSNSRSEMNVSTLELGDSALYLCASSKDWDEQFFGPGTRLTVL.